These 21 T cell receptor beta chains were all obtained from the same sample, sequenced in a study of T-cell memory formation after mild COVID-19. TCRdb reprocessed the 5' RACE reads with MiXCR, giving one entry per CDR3 protein. The profile shows hundreds of thousands of distinct CDR3 sequences, 15% to 20% of them singletons. The sample consisted of PBMCs or a T cell subset sorted from them (not recorded which). The receptors were gathered from a man between 18 and 29 years old who had mild COVID-19 (a few samples of this study predate the infection). Cell type and time point are not known.

This clonotype was picked up many times. The chain has TRBV18 and TRBJ1-2; unclear D gene. The CDR3 is 12 residues long. V was shortened by 3 bases and J by 6 bases, with 8 bases between the two germline ends. The germline gives CDR1 KGHSH, CDR2 LQKENI. CDR3 region: CASSPGTDGYTF. Written as DNA, the CDR3 is TGTGCCAGCTCACCGGGAACAGATGGCTACACCTTC.

The chain links TRBV27 to TRBJ2-2, with 7 nucleotides matching TRBD1. The CDR3 is 15 residues long. Germline-derived CDR1 and CDR2 are MNHEY and SMNVEV (reference sequence). The V gene end was trimmed by 3 bases and the J gene end by 4 bases; junction bases not matched to a gene: 5. DNA for the CDR3: TGTGCCAGCAGTTTCATAGGGGGCGTCACCGGGGAGCTGTTTTTT. Its translation is CASSFIGGVTGELFF.

On this clonotype itself: One junction end disagrees with the germline gene, perhaps due to a read error. This chain joins TRBV7-7 and TRBJ2-3, with TRBD2 matching 9 bases. This CDR3 contains 16 residues. Germline CDR1 and CDR2: SSHAT and FNYEAQ (reference sequence). CDR3 sequence: CASSLGTSPSTDTQYF. The CDR3 coding sequence is TGTGCTAGCAGCTTGGGGACTAGCCCTAGCACAGATACGCAGTATTTT.

This clonotype came up a few times. The rearrangement uses TRBV7-6 and TRBJ2-2, with 7 bases lining up with TRBD1. This CDR3 contains 15 residues. Looked up from germline, CDR1 is SGHVS and CDR2 is FNYEAQ. With 6 bases clipped from V and 5 bases from J, the junction kept 9 bases outside the gene matches. In DNA form, the CDR3 reads TGTGCCAGCAGTCGGGACAGCGAGGGGACCGGGGAGCTGTTTTTT. This sequence encodes CASSRDSEGTGELFF.

The V and J genes are TRBV9 and TRBJ2-4, with D uncertain. Per germline, CDR1 SGDLS and CDR2 YYNGEE. The V gene lost 0 bases and the J gene lost 0 bases, with 4 bases spanning the gap. This CDR3 is built from 14 residues. CDR3 sequence reads: CASSVGLAKNIQYF. The CDR3 DNA reads as TGTGCCAGCAGCGTAGGGTTAGCCAAAAACATTCAGTACTTC.

This clonotype was seen more than once but under ten times. The chain carries TRBV7-2 and TRBJ1-1; 8 nucleotides align to TRBD1. Trimming at V came to 1 base and at J to 10 bases, leaving 17 bases not matched to a gene. The CDR3 covers 17 residues. Germline CDR1 reads SGHTA; CDR2 reads FQGNSA. CDR3 protein: CASSLGMAGGQSLGAFF. In nucleotides, the CDR3 is TGTGCCAGCAGCTTAGGTATGGCAGGGGGCCAGTCGCTTGGAGCTTTCTTT.

The chain couples TRBV28 to TRBJ1-1; D might be TRBD1 (5 bases). The germline V and J ends were trimmed by 7 bases and 1 base, with 16 bases remaining between them. The CDR3 totals 15 residues. The germline V gene has CDR1 MDHEN and CDR2 SYDVKM. DNA for the CDR3: TGTGCCAGCATTGGAGCTCGGGGGGAGAACACTGAAGCTTTCTTT. It specifies CASIGARGENTEAFF.

V usage is TRBV27 and J usage is TRBJ2-5; either TRBD1 or TRBD2 may supply D (5 bases each). Germline V gene sequence: CDR1 MNHEY, CDR2 SMNVEV (reference sequence). The CDR3 runs to 12 residues. V shed 9 bases and J shed 3 bases, with 11 bases lying between them. The CDR3 loop is CARSGRKETQYF. CDR3 in DNA: TGTGCCAGGTCGGGACGGAAAGAGACCCAGTACTTC.

The J gene is TRBJ1-1, the V gene TRBV5-1; 7 nucleotides align to TRBD1. This CDR3 region has 15 residues. V shed 0 bases, J shed 0 bases, and the junction held 2 bases outside the gene matches. Germline V gives CDR1 SGHRS, CDR2 YFSETQ. CDR3 loop: CASSLADRMNTEAFF. The CDR3 coding sequence is TGCGCCAGCAGCTTGGCGGACAGGATGAACACTGAAGCTTTCTTT.

This chain uses TRBV7-9 with TRBJ1-1; 8 bases align to TRBD1. The CDR3 is made up of 15 amino acids. Losses at the gene ends were 3 bases for V and 11 bases for J; bases not matched to a gene: 14. CDR1 SEHNR and CDR2 FQNEAQ come from the germline V gene (reference sequence). As DNA, the CDR3 is TGTGCCAGCAGCTTTATGCTCCGCGGACAGGGTCGGGCTTTCTTT. Protein: CASSFMLRGQGRAFF. Full variable domain (rest looked up from reference TRBV7-9 and TRBJ1-1): DTGVSQNPRHKITKRGQNVTFRCDPISEHNRLYWYRQTLGQGPEFLTYFQNEAQLEKSRLLSDRFSAERPKGSFSTLEIQRTEQGDSAMYLCASSFMLRGQGRAFFGQGTRLTVV.

V is TRBV28 and J is TRBJ2-7, with D perhaps TRBD2 (5 bases). V lost 2 bases and J 4 bases, leaving 9 bases between the germline ends. Germline CDR1 and CDR2: MDHEN and SYDVKM. This CDR3 is 13 amino acids long. CDR3 nucleotides: TGTGCCAGCAGTTTACGGGGTCAGTACGAGCAGTACGTC. This sequence encodes CASSLRGQYEQYV.

This clonotype was picked up many times. The chain combines TRBV12-3 or TRBV12-4 with TRBJ2-5, with D unresolved. V was shortened by 4 bases and J by 0 bases, with 12 bases between the two germline ends. This CDR3 has 15 amino acids. The CDR3, as DNA: TGTGCCAGCAGTTCCCCCCCCTGGAACCAAGAGACCCAGTACTTC. It codes for CASSSPPWNQETQYF.

The chain recombines TRBV11-1 with TRBJ2-7; D not resolved. The CDR3 spans 14 residues. The V gene's germline CDR1 is SGHAT and CDR2 FQDESV (reference sequence). V lost 7 bases and J 0 bases, leaving 13 bases between the germline ends. This CDR3 is CASTQQGISYEQYF. CDR3 sequence (DNA): TGTGCCAGCACCCAACAAGGAATCTCCTACGAGCAGTACTTC.

The chain employs TRBV7-9 and TRBJ1-1; D unresolved. V shed 2 bases and J shed 2 bases, with 3 bases lying between them. CDR3 length equals 12 residues. Germline CDR1 is SEHNR and CDR2 is FQNEAQ (reference sequence). Written as DNA, the CDR3 is TGTGCCAGCAGCTTATTTAACACTGAAGCTTTCTTT. It is translated as CASSLFNTEAFF.

The V gene is TRBV29-1, the J gene TRBJ2-3; no clear D gene. This CDR3 spans 14 amino acids. Germline V gene data show CDR1 as SQVTM and CDR2 as ANQGSEA. The ends were cut back, 1 base at V and 4 bases at J, with 12 bases in the middle. This CDR3 reads CSVEGPGRADTQYF. The CDR3 nucleotides are TGCAGCGTTGAAGGCCCGGGTAGGGCAGATACGCAGTATTTT.

The CDR3 DNA is TGCGCCAGCAGCTTGGTGGGCAGGGCAAGCTCTGGGGCCAACGTCCTGACTTTC. This gives the protein CASSLVGRASSGANVLTF. V and J are TRBV5-1 and TRBJ2-6; a possible D gene is TRBD1 (5 bases). Germline CDR1 SGHRS, CDR2 YFSETQ. The V end lost 0 bases, the J end lost 0 bases, and 13 bases lay between the germline ends. The CDR3 has 18 residues.

This clonotype was observed a few times. The CDR3 DNA is TGTGCCACCAGTGATTTTGACCAGCCCCAGCATTTT. This translates into CATSDFDQPQHF. V gene TRBV24-1 combines with J gene TRBJ1-5; D is unclear. Germline CDR1 KGHDR, CDR2 SFDVKD. The CDR3 totals 12 residues. Trimming stripped 1 base from V and 7 bases from J, with 4 bases between.

The V and J genes are TRBV7-9 and TRBJ1-1, with 7 bases that match TRBD1. Germline CDR1 reads SEHNR; CDR2 reads FQNEAQ (reference sequence). The CDR3 loop spans 13 amino acids. V shed 1 base, J shed 5 bases, and the junction held 1 base outside the gene matches. The CDR3 here is CASSLEQGTEAFF. The CDR3 DNA is TGTGCCAGCAGCTTAGAACAGGGGACTGAAGCTTTCTTT.

This clonotype was picked up one time. The chain has TRBV4-1 and TRBJ1-6; perhaps TRBD1 as D (5 bases). Trimming cost V 3 bases and J 0 bases, with 12 bases left between them. Germline CDR1 and CDR2: MGHRA and YSYEKL. This CDR3 contains 17 residues. DNA for the CDR3: TGCGCCAGCAGCCAGGGGGACGGAGTCTCCTATAATTCACCCCTCCACTTT. Translated: CASSQGDGVSYNSPLHF.

Only a few counts were recorded for this clonotype. The CDR3 here is CASRDRGTNEQFF. The CDR3 nucleotides are TGTGCCAGCAGGGACAGGGGGACGAATGAGCAGTTCTTC. V usage is TRBV9 and J usage is TRBJ2-1; 10 nucleotides agree with TRBD1. Germline V gene sequence: CDR1 SGDLS, CDR2 YYNGEE. The J segment lost 7 bases and the V segment lost 5 bases, leaving 3 bases of the junction unmatched. CDR3 length: 13 residues.

This clonotype has more than one count but fewer than ten. V gene TRBV7-2 combines with J gene TRBJ1-2; no clear D gene. The V end was cut by 5 bases, the J end by 3 bases, with 10 bases between. Germline CDR1 reads SGHTA; CDR2 reads FQGNSA. This CDR3 comprises 13 residues. The CDR3 reads CASSLNQDYGYTF. DNA for the CDR3: TGTGCCAGCAGCCTAAATCAGGACTATGGCTACACCTTC.